Below, 26 T cell receptor beta chains from the same sample are listed, as sequenced in a study of response to subunit inactivated influenza vaccine. TCRdb reprocessed the RT-PCR reads with MiXCR, giving one entry per CDR3 protein. The data show about 520,000 distinct CDR3 sequences, approximately 7.8% seen once. Material: PBMCs from blood, obtained roughly 24 months after vaccination. These receptors were obtained from a man in his fifties or sixties who received an inactivated influenza vaccine.

This chain links TRBV2 with TRBJ2-7, with TRBD1 identical over 11 bases. From germline, CDR1 is SNHLY and CDR2 FYNNEI. The ends lost 3 bases at V and 3 bases at J; junction bases unmatched: 4. The CDR3 contains 15 residues. CDR3 amino acids: CASSDRDRGVYEQYF. CDR3 bases: TGTGCCAGCAGTGACAGGGACAGGGGGGTCTACGAGCAGTACTTC. Full variable domain (remainder filled in from reference TRBV2 and TRBJ2-7): EPEVTQTPSHQVTQMGQEVILRCVPISNHLYFYWYRQILGQKVEFLVSFYNNEISEKSEIFDDQFSVERPDGSNFTLKIRSTKLEDSAMYFCASSDRDRGVYEQYFGPGTRLTVT.

The chain joins TRBV11-2 to TRBJ2-1; TRBD2 is a possible D gene (7 bases). The V gene's germline CDR1 is SGHAT and CDR2 FQNNGV. The CDR3 sequence is 15 residues long. V shed 4 bases and J shed 7 bases, with 17 bases lying between them. The CDR3 loop is CASSSPRGGPNEQFF. DNA of the CDR3: TGTGCCAGCAGCTCCCCTAGGGGGGGGCCGAATGAGCAGTTCTTC.

This clonotype was recorded a few times. The J gene is TRBJ2-3, the V gene TRBV20-1; TRBD2 aligns across 7 bases. Germline V gene data show CDR1 as DFQATT and CDR2 as SNEGSKA (reference sequence). V lost 0 bases to trimming and J lost 2 bases; unmatched junction nucleotides: 11. The CDR3 covers 17 residues. The CDR3: CSARDYSSGEITDTQYF. The CDR3 DNA reads as TGCAGTGCTAGAGATTATTCGAGCGGGGAAATCACAGATACGCAGTATTTT.

The chain uses TRBV20-1 and TRBJ1-5; D is possibly TRBD1 (5 bases). V lost 6 bases, J lost 5 bases, and 17 bases lay in between. From germline, CDR1 is DFQATT and CDR2 SNEGSKA (reference sequence). The CDR3 sequence is 14 residues long. The CDR3 spells CSAVTGTLDQPQHF. CDR3 in DNA: TGCAGTGCCGTAACCGGGACGTTAGATCAGCCCCAGCATTTT.

The rearrangement links TRBV5-1 to TRBJ2-2; D unclear. Trimming shortened V by 4 bases and J by 0 bases, and 13 bases separated the two germline ends. CDR1 SGHRS and CDR2 YFSETQ come from the germline V gene. This CDR3 has 16 residues. In nucleotides, the CDR3 is TGCGCCAGCAGCCGATTCGCGGATGCGAACACCGGGGAGCTGTTTTTT. Amino acids: CASSRFADANTGELFF. Full variable domain (missing parts from reference TRBV5-1 and TRBJ2-2): KAGVTQTPRYLIKTRGQQVTLSCSPISGHRSVSWYQQTPGQGLQFLFEYFSETQRNKGNFPGRFSGRQFSNSRSEMNVSTLELGDSALYLCASSRFADANTGELFFGEGSRLTVL.

The chain employs TRBV6-5 and TRBJ1-5; the match to TRBD1 covers 10 bases. This CDR3 has 15 residues. V shed 7 bases and J 1 base; nucleotides not matched to a gene: 4. CDR1 is MNHEY, CDR2 SVGAGI, per germline. CDR3 DNA: TGTGCCAGCACTTCGGGACAGGGGAGCAATCAGCCCCAGCATTTT. This sequence encodes CASTSGQGSNQPQHF.

Here the CDR3 DNA reads TGTGCCATCAGTGAGTTAGGGACAGTCAGCTCCTACGAGCAGTACTTC. It encodes CAISELGTVSSYEQYF. The chain is built from TRBV10-3 and TRBJ2-7, with TRBD1 matching 7 bases. V trimming: 1 base; J trimming: 0 bases; junction bases outside the gene matches: 6. Germline CDR1 ENHRY, CDR2 SYGVKD. This CDR3 comprises 16 residues.

This clonotype was detected a few times. The rearrangement uses TRBV10-3 and TRBJ2-7, with D unclear. V shed 2 bases and J shed 5 bases, with 10 bases lying between them. CDR1 and CDR2 from the germline V gene are ENHRY and SYGVKD. This CDR3 spans 13 amino acids. The CDR3 protein is CAISEPRTDEQYF. The CDR3 coding sequence is TGTGCCATCAGTGAGCCGCGGACGGACGAGCAGTACTTC.

The sample holds many counts of this clonotype. The V gene is TRBV20-1, the J gene TRBJ2-3, with 8 bases aligning to TRBD1. Germline CDR1 DFQATT, CDR2 SNEGSKA (reference sequence). The CDR3 spans 19 residues. The J segment lost 0 bases and the V segment lost 1 base, leaving 15 bases of the junction unmatched. The CDR3 region is CSARVQGAPISLSTDTQYF. CDR3 nucleotides: TGCAGTGCTAGAGTTCAGGGGGCACCCATCTCTCTTAGCACAGATACGCAGTATTTT.

This clonotype has ten or more counts. The V call is TRBV28, the J call TRBJ2-7; no clear D gene. The CDR3 runs to 13 residues. The V gene lost 5 bases and the J gene lost 4 bases, with 12 bases spanning the gap. Germline V lookup: CDR1 MDHEN, CDR2 SYDVKM. The CDR3 bases are TGTGCCAGCAGTCCTACCTTCAGGTACGAGCAGTACTTC. It codes for CASSPTFRYEQYF.

This clonotype came up a few times. This chain joins TRBV20-1 and TRBJ2-2, with D uncertain. The V and J ends lost 4 bases and 3 bases respectively, with 9 bases between them. Germline values: CDR1 DFQATT, CDR2 SNEGSKA (reference sequence). CDR3 length: 13 residues. CDR3 DNA sequence: TGCAGTGCTACAAAGCGAGACACCGGGGAGCTGTTTTTT. Translated: CSATKRDTGELFF.

This clonotype turned up a few times. The J gene is TRBJ1-1, the V gene TRBV6-5; no firm D call. Trimming took off 0 bases at V and 1 base at J, with 9 bases between the two ends. The CDR3 covers 15 residues. The germline gives CDR1 MNHEY, CDR2 SVGAGI. This CDR3 reads CASSYSEDPNTEAFF. The CDR3, as DNA: TGTGCCAGCAGTTACTCGGAGGATCCGAACACTGAAGCTTTCTTT.

This clonotype has a handful of counts. The CDR3 reads CASSKVSGRYNEQFF. CDR3 nucleotides: TGTGCCAGTAGTAAGGTTAGCGGGAGATACAATGAGCAGTTCTTC. The chain couples TRBV19 to TRBJ2-1; 9 bases fit TRBD2. The germline CDR1 and CDR2 sequences are LNHDA and SQIVND (reference sequence). Trimming cost V 4 bases and J 4 bases; bases outside gene matches: 5. This CDR3 comprises 15 residues.

This clonotype has a handful of counts. This rearrangement joins TRBV11-2 to TRBJ2-3; no firm D call. The V gene's germline CDR1 is SGHAT and CDR2 FQNNGV. V shed 1 base and J shed 10 bases, with 30 bases lying between them. The CDR3 loop spans 19 amino acids. CDR3 bases: TGTGCCAGCAGCTTAGTTGCGGATGCGATGACGGGCCGAGGTTCAGCGCAGTATTTT. As protein: CASSLVADAMTGRGSAQYF.

The table lists this clonotype with a few counts. The CDR3 DNA is TGTGCCAGCGTAGGGCAGCCCAACTATGGCTACACCTTC. Encoded protein: CASVGQPNYGYTF. The chain links TRBV12-3 or TRBV12-4 to TRBJ1-2; D ambiguous. Between the trimmed V and J ends, which lost 8 bases and 2 bases, there was a span of 12 bases. CDR3 length: 13 amino acids.

This CDR3 is CASSLAGEGGTEAFF. As DNA, the CDR3 is TGTGCCAGCAGTTTAGCAGGGGAAGGTGGGACTGAAGCTTTCTTT. V and J are TRBV28 and TRBJ1-1; D possibly corresponds to TRBD1 (6 bases). V gave up 2 bases and J gave up 5 bases, with 15 bases separating them. The germline CDR1 and CDR2 sequences are MDHEN and SYDVKM. The CDR3 has 15 amino acids.

In this sample, this clonotype turned up many times. The gene calls are TRBV6-2 or TRBV6-3 and TRBJ2-4; TRBD2 matches 15 bases. Germline CDR1 MNHEY, CDR2 SVGEGT. J gave up 7 bases and V 2 bases, and 0 bases lay outside the gene matches. The CDR3 has 15 residues. The CDR3 loop is CASSYGTSGRNIQYF. CDR3 nucleotides: TGTGCCAGCAGTTACGGGACTAGCGGGAGGAACATTCAGTACTTC.

The J gene is TRBJ2-7, the V gene TRBV23-1, with no clear D. TRBV23-1 is given ORF status, its function remaining uncertain. The V end was cut by 3 bases, the J end by 2 bases, with 11 bases between. CDR3 length equals 14 residues. The CDR3 DNA reads TGCGCCAGCAGTCACGGACGCGGCACCTACGAGCAGTACTTC. Protein product: CASSHGRGTYEQYF.

The CDR3: CASSVAGGTAYEQYF. In DNA form, the CDR3 reads TGTGCCAGCAGCGTAGCGGGGGGAACGGCGTACGAGCAGTACTTC. The rearrangement joins TRBV9 to TRBJ2-7; TRBD2 matches 7 bases. Germline assignment: CDR1 SGDLS and CDR2 YYNGEE. J lost 4 bases, V lost 0 bases, and 7 bases had no gene match. CDR3 length: 15 residues.

CDR3 sequence (DNA): TGCGCCAGCAGCTTGTCCGGGGCGGGCCCTAGCACAGATACGCAGTATTTT. Residues: CASSLSGAGPSTDTQYF. The J gene is TRBJ2-3, the V gene TRBV5-1, with D perhaps assigned TRBD1 or TRBD2 (5 bases each). The CDR3 spans 17 residues. Germline assignment: CDR1 SGHRS and CDR2 YFSETQ. Trimming shortened V by 1 base and J by 0 bases, and 15 bases separated the two germline ends.

This clonotype was observed a handful of times. V and J are TRBV20-1 and TRBJ2-1, with 10 bases aligning to TRBD2. CDR3 size: 17 residues. Germline V CDR1 and CDR2: DFQATT, SNEGSKA (reference sequence). V shed 3 bases and J 1 base; nucleotides not matched to a gene: 9. The CDR3 sequence: CSASLGLATKSYNEQFF. DNA of the CDR3: TGCAGTGCTAGTTTGGGACTAGCGACAAAATCCTACAATGAGCAGTTCTTC.

This clonotype was seen ten or more times. This CDR3 reads CASSLLATRETQYF. For the CDR3, the DNA is TGTGCCAGCAGTTTGTTAGCAACCCGGGAGACCCAGTACTTC. This chain links TRBV12-3 or TRBV12-4 with TRBJ2-5; D not resolved. Trimming removed 3 bases at V and 5 bases at J, with 13 bases between. CDR3 length equals 14 residues.

The chain couples TRBV10-1 to TRBJ2-3; no reliable D call. With 0 bases removed from V and 2 bases from J, the gap between germline ends came to 6 bases. Looked up from germline, CDR1 is WNHNN and CDR2 is SYGVQD (reference sequence). The CDR3 consists of 14 residues. The CDR3 region has the DNA TGCGCCAGCAGTGAGTCTCGCTACACAGATACGCAGTATTTT. This encodes CASSESRYTDTQYF.

The chain couples TRBV6-1 to TRBJ2-7; a weak D match, TRBD1 (6 bases). This CDR3 region has 17 residues. The V gene lost 0 bases and the J gene lost 4 bases, with 19 bases spanning the gap. Germline CDR1 MNHNS, CDR2 SASEGT. CDR3 loop: CASSEAVNIQGDYEQYF. The CDR3, as DNA: TGTGCCAGCAGTGAAGCCGTCAATATACAGGGTGATTACGAGCAGTACTTC.

This clonotype has only a few counts. This chain connects TRBV28 to TRBJ2-7; D is ambiguous. Trimming removed 5 bases from V and 3 bases from J, with 11 bases in between. The CDR3 is 13 residues long. CDR1 and CDR2 from the germline V gene are MDHEN and SYDVKM. CDR3 DNA sequence: TGTGCCAGCAGTGTGGGTGCGGACTACGAGCAGTACTTC. It specifies CASSVGADYEQYF.

In its sample, this clonotype was seen a few times. V usage is TRBV7-2 and J usage is TRBJ2-1; tentatively, D is TRBD1 or TRBD2 (5 bases each). V shed 4 bases and J shed 7 bases, with 17 bases lying between them. The CDR3 runs 15 residues. Germline V gene sequence: CDR1 SGHTA, CDR2 FQGNSA. CDR3 coding DNA: TGTGCCAGCAGCTCGCGCGATTCCTGGGGGAATGAGCAGTTCTTC. It encodes CASSSRDSWGNEQFF.